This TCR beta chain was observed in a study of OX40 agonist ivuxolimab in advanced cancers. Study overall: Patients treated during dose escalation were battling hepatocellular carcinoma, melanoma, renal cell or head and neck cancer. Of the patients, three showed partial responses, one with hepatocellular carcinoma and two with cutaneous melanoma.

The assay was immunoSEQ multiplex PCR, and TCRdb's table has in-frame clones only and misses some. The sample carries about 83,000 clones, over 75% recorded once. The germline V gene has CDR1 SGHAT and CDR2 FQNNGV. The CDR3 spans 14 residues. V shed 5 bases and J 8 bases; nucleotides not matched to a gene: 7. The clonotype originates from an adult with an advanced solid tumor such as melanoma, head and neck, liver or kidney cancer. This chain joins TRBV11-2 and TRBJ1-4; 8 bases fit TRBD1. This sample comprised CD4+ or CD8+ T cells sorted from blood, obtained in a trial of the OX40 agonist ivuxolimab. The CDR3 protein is CASSLRTGREKLFF. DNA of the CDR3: TGTGCCAGCAGCCTAAGGACAGGGCGAGAAAAACTGTTTTTT. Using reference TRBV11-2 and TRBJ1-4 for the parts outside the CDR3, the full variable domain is EAGVAQSPRYKIIEKRQSVAFWCNPISGHATLYWYQQILGQGPKLLIQFQNNGVVDDSQLPKDRFSAERLKGVDSTLKIQPAKLEDSAVYLCASSLRTGREKLFFGSGTQLSVL.